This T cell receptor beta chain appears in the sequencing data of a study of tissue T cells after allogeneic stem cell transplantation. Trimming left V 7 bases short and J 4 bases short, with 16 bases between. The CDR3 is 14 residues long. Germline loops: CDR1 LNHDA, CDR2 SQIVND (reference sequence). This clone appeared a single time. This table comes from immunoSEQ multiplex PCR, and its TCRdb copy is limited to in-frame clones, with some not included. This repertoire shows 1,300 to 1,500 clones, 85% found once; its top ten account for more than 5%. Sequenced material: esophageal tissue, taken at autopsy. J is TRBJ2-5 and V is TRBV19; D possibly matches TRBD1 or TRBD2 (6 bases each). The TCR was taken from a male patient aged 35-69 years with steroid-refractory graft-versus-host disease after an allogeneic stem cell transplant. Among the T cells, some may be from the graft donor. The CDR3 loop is CASNRGEYGETQYF. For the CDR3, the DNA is TGTGCCAGTAATAGGGGGGAGTATGGAGAGACCCAGTACTTC.